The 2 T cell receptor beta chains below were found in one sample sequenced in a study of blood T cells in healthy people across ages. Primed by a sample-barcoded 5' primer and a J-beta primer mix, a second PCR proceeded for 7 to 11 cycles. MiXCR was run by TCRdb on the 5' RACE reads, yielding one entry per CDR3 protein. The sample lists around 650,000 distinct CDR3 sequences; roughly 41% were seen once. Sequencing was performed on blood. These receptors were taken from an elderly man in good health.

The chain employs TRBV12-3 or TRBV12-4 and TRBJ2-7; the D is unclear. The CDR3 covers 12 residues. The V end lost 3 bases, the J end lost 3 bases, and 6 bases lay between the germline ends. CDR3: CASSFMDYEQYF. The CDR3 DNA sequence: TGTGCCAGCAGTTTCATGGACTACGAGCAGTACTTC.

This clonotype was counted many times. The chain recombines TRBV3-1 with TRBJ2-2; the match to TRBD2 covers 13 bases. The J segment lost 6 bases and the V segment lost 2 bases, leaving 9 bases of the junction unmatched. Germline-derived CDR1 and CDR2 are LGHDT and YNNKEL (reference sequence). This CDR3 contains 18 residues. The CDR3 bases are TGTGCCAGCAGCCAAACCTTGGGACTAGCGGGGAAGGCCGGGGAGCTGTTTTTT. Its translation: CASSQTLGLAGKAGELFF.